The 19 T cell receptor beta chains below come from one sample, sequenced in a study of cytomegalovirus exposure and HLA in healthy donors. The study ran its PCR with 60 Vbeta and 13 Jbeta primers. Produced via immunoSEQ multiplex PCR; TCRdb's table is partial and in-frame only. Counted here are around 99,000 clones, 73% occurring once; the ten biggest clones make up roughly 7.8%. The source material was PBMCs. The receptors originated from a man in his thirties or forties in good health and CMV-seronegative.

The CDR3 loop reads CSVEPTTGEGKSYGYTF. CDR3 DNA: TGCAGCGTTGAACCGACGACAGGGGAAGGAAAAAGCTATGGCTACACCTTC. The rearrangement uses TRBV29-1 and TRBJ1-2; 8 bases line up with TRBD1. V lost 2 bases to trimming and J lost 4 bases; unmatched junction nucleotides: 15. Germline CDR1 and CDR2: SQVTM and ANQGSEA. The CDR3 runs to 17 residues.

Concerning this clone itself: In the same sample, other DNA sequences code for this CDR3. J is TRBJ1-1 and V is TRBV9; a weak D match, TRBD1 (5 bases). V dropped 2 bases and J dropped 0 bases, with 8 bases sitting between them. Per the germline V gene, CDR1 is SGDLS and CDR2 is YYNGEE. The CDR3 totals 14 residues. Here the CDR3 reads CASSVGQLNTEAFF. In DNA, the CDR3 is TGTGCCAGCAGCGTCGGACAATTGAACACTGAAGCTTTCTTT.

This clone was seen just once. The genes are TRBV18 and TRBJ2-1, with 8 bases lining up with TRBD2. This CDR3 comprises 15 residues. V lost 4 bases and J lost 6; bases outside the gene matches: 8. Germline CDR1 reads KGHSH; CDR2 reads LQKENI. CDR3 protein: CASSLGTSSVNEQFF. CDR3 nucleotides: TGTGCCAGCTCACTCGGGACTAGTAGTGTCAATGAGCAGTTCTTC.

In its sample, this clone was seen a few times. This chain links TRBV5-8 with TRBJ2-2, with TRBD1 identical over 9 bases. V trimming: 4 bases; J trimming: 5 bases; junction bases outside the gene matches: 9. This CDR3 spans 16 amino acids. The germline gives CDR1 SGHTS, CDR2 YDEGEE. CDR3 nucleotides: TGTGCCAGCAGCAAGACAGGGGGGATAGGAACCGGGGAGCTGTTTTTT. Protein: CASSKTGGIGTGELFF.

V is TRBV7-8 and J is TRBJ2-1; TRBD2 matches 11 bases. The length of the CDR3 is 15 residues. With V trimmed by 5 bases and J by 7 bases, 7 bases remained unmatched. Germline-derived CDR1 and CDR2 are SGHVS and FQNEAQ. The CDR3 protein is CASSLSGGARNEQFF. CDR3 in DNA: TGTGCCAGCAGCCTTAGCGGGGGGGCCCGGAATGAGCAGTTCTTC.

The V and J genes are TRBV28 and TRBJ1-4; TRBD1 matches at 10 bases. Trimming removed 7 bases from V and 7 bases from J; junction bases left unmatched: 6. Germline CDR1 is MDHEN and CDR2 is SYDVKM. The length of the CDR3 is 14 residues. The CDR3 here is CASIDRGQIEKLFF. The CDR3, as DNA: TGTGCCAGCATAGACAGGGGGCAAATTGAAAAACTGTTTTTT.

The chain joins TRBV4-1 to TRBJ2-5; 7 bases are a match to TRBD1. The trim removed 2 bases at V and 5 bases at J, leaving 2 bases unmatched. CDR3 length: 13 residues. The germline V gene has CDR1 MGHRA and CDR2 YSYEKL. DNA of the CDR3: TGCGCCAGCAGCCAAACAGGGGTCGAGACCCAGTACTTC. This encodes CASSQTGVETQYF.

This clone was picked up one time. J is TRBJ2-1 and V is TRBV2; the match to TRBD2 covers 7 bases. The germline V gene has CDR1 SNHLY and CDR2 FYNNEI. CDR3 length: 17 residues. J was trimmed by 10 bases and V by 4 bases; bases with no gene match: 19. The CDR3 region is CASSVYQLAAGAGEQFF. For the CDR3, the DNA is TGTGCCAGCAGTGTCTACCAGCTAGCGGCCGGGGCGGGCGAGCAGTTCTTC.

The rearrangement links TRBV6-1 to TRBJ2-5, with D possibly TRBD1 on 6 matching bases. The CDR3 is 15 residues long. Germline assignment: CDR1 MNHNS and CDR2 SASEGT. Trimming removed 5 bases from V and 5 bases from J, with 18 bases in between. The CDR3 loop is CASSPPQGGFETQYF. In DNA, the CDR3 is TGTGCCAGCAGTCCCCCACAGGGTGGGTTCGAGACCCAGTACTTC.

The rearrangement joins TRBV27 to TRBJ1-3, with D possibly matching TRBD1 (5 bases). CDR3 length equals 15 residues. CDR1 and CDR2 (germline): MNHEY, SMNVEV (reference sequence). Deletions cut 4 bases from V and 2 bases from J, with 12 bases between. The CDR3 loop reads CASSSKGKAGNTIYF. The CDR3 bases are TGTGCCAGCAGTTCCAAGGGGAAGGCTGGAAACACCATATATTTT.

The chain uses TRBV19 and TRBJ2-1; tentative D call: TRBD1 (6 bases). This CDR3 is 16 amino acids long. V shed 4 bases and J shed 0 bases, with 13 bases lying between them. From germline, CDR1 is LNHDA and CDR2 SQIVND (reference sequence). CDR3 amino acids: CASSTQGLSSYNEQFF. The CDR3 DNA sequence: TGTGCCAGTAGTACACAGGGCCTGAGCTCCTACAATGAGCAGTTCTTC.

V is TRBV29-1 and J is TRBJ2-3, with D tentatively TRBD2 (5 bases). Trimming removed 6 bases from V and 4 bases from J, with 14 bases in between. The CDR3 loop spans 13 amino acids. CDR1 is SQVTM and CDR2 is ANQGSEA in the germline V gene. The DNA of the CDR3 is TGCAGCGTCCAGGCCGAGGGTTCAGATACGCAGTATTTT. Its protein is CSVQAEGSDTQYF.

The table lists this clone with a few counts. CDR3 in DNA: TGCAGCGTTGAAAAGCAGGGTGGTACTGAAGCTTTCTTT. Amino acids: CSVEKQGGTEAFF. The chain combines TRBV29-1 with TRBJ1-1, with D possibly matching TRBD1 (5 bases). CDR3 length: 13 amino acids. V lost 2 bases to trimming and J lost 5 bases, with 12 bases between them. The germline V gene encodes CDR1 SQVTM and CDR2 ANQGSEA.

The V and J genes are TRBV9 and TRBJ2-2, with TRBD1 matching over 11 bases. The junction had 9 bases not matched to a gene; V was cut back by 2 bases and J by 6 bases. This CDR3 spans 17 amino acids. CDR1 is SGDLS, CDR2 YYNGEE, per germline. The CDR3 spells CASSVGQGAVGPGELFF. The CDR3 region has the DNA TGTGCCAGCAGCGTTGGACAGGGGGCAGTAGGGCCCGGGGAGCTGTTTTTT.

With regard to this clone: One junction end disagrees with the germline gene, perhaps due to a read error. The gene calls are TRBV7-9 and TRBJ1-4; 8 positions match TRBD1. The germline CDR1 and CDR2 sequences are SEHNR and FQNEAQ (reference sequence). CDR3 length equals 13 residues. This chain's CDR3 is CSSKTGEGEKLFF. The CDR3 DNA sequence: TGTTCCAGCAAGACAGGGGAGGGTGAAAAACTGTTTTTT.

The rearrangement links TRBV27 to TRBJ2-1, with 8 bases aligning to TRBD1. With 2 bases clipped from V and 8 bases from J, the junction kept 20 bases outside the gene matches. Germline V gene sequence: CDR1 MNHEY, CDR2 SMNVEV (reference sequence). The CDR3 covers 19 residues. The CDR3 is CASSLIRTGSVQGIDEQFF. CDR3 DNA: TGTGCCAGCAGTTTAATTAGGACAGGGTCGGTCCAGGGTATCGATGAGCAGTTCTTC.

The chain joins TRBV5-1 to TRBJ2-5, with 9 bases aligning to TRBD2. The CDR3 has 14 residues. V was clipped by 2 bases and J by 11 bases; unmatched bases: 10. The germline V gene has CDR1 SGHRS and CDR2 YFSETQ. In DNA, the CDR3 is TGCGCCAGCAGCTTAGCGGGGGGTGTGTGGGAGCAGTACTTC. The encoded protein is CASSLAGGVWEQYF.

V and J are TRBV21-1 and TRBJ1-2; the DNA was not compared with TRBD1, the D call given in the table. TRBV21-1 is tagged as a pseudogene. The CDR3 is 13 amino acids. Written as DNA, the CDR3 is TGTGCCAGCAGCAGCAGGGGGCGGGGTGGCTACACCTTC. It is translated as CASSSRGRGGYTF.

The V gene is TRBV7-2, the J gene TRBJ2-5, with 9 bases that match TRBD1. The CDR3 has 14 amino acids. The V gene's germline CDR1 is SGHTA and CDR2 FQGNSA. Trimming at V came to 5 bases and at J to 5 bases, leaving 6 bases not matched to a gene. In DNA form, the CDR3 reads TGTGCCAGCAGCACGGGACAGGGATTCGAGACCCAGTACTTC. This encodes CASSTGQGFETQYF.